This entry lists 32 T cell receptor beta chains sequenced from one sample in a study of OX40 agonist ivuxolimab in advanced cancers. The method was immunoSEQ multiplex PCR; TCRdb's version includes in-frame clones alone and lacks a portion of them. Found here are about 66,000 clones, roughly four fifths of them singletons; the top ten hold roughly 2.4%. Sequenced here: CD4+ or CD8+ T cells sorted from blood, sampled in a trial of the OX40 agonist ivuxolimab. These receptors were taken from an adult with an advanced solid tumor such as melanoma, head and neck, liver or kidney cancer.

This clone has only a few counts. CDR3 amino acids: CASGPNRAYNEQFF. In DNA, the CDR3 is TGTGCTAGTGGTCCGAATAGGGCCTACAATGAGCAGTTCTTC. The chain carries TRBV12-5 and TRBJ2-1; D gene uncertain. The CDR3 sequence is 14 residues long. The germline V gene has CDR1 LGHNT and CDR2 FRNRAP. V was trimmed by 5 bases and J by 2 bases, leaving 10 bases between them.

The J gene is TRBJ2-1, the V gene TRBV7-6; D not certain. V lost 5 bases, J lost 6 bases, and 23 bases lay in between. Germline values: CDR1 SGHVS, CDR2 FNYEAQ. The CDR3 loop spans 17 amino acids. The CDR3 here is CASSPGIVGQLSNEQFF. CDR3 nucleotide sequence: TGTGCCAGCAGCCCCGGCATAGTGGGCCAACTCAGCAATGAGCAGTTCTTC.

A note on this clone: The identical CDR3 is also encoded by other nucleotide sequences in the sample. The chain joins TRBV6-5 to TRBJ2-2; D is perhaps TRBD2 (5 bases). Trimming took 4 bases from V and 4 from J, leaving 7 bases between them. Germline-derived CDR1 and CDR2 are MNHEY and SVGAGI. This CDR3 is 13 amino acids long. The CDR3 spells CASSSAGTGELFF. The CDR3 DNA is TGTGCCAGCAGTTCCGCGGGCACCGGGGAGCTGTTTTTT.

This chain uses TRBV29-1 with TRBJ2-5, with 8 bases lining up with TRBD2. CDR1 SQVTM and CDR2 ANQGSEA come from the germline V gene. Germline trimming cut 6 bases from V and 5 bases from J; bases unmatched to any gene: 5. This CDR3 has 12 residues. The CDR3 reads CSVAGDGETQYF. Here the CDR3 DNA reads TGCAGCGTAGCGGGGGACGGGGAGACCCAGTACTTC.

This chain connects TRBV7-3 to TRBJ2-2, with 12 bases that match TRBD2. The germline V gene encodes CDR1 SGHTA and CDR2 FQGTGA. V was clipped by 5 bases and J by 7 bases; unmatched bases: 5. The CDR3 has 15 amino acids. CDR3 sequence reads: CASSPGLAGHGELFF. The CDR3 DNA reads TGTGCCAGCAGCCCGGGACTAGCGGGCCACGGGGAGCTGTTTTTT. The full variable domain, rest sourced from reference TRBV7-3 and TRBJ2-2, is GAGVSQTPSNKVTEKGKYVELRCDPISGHTALYWYRQSLGQGPEFLIYFQGTGAADDSGLPNDRFFAVRPEGSVSTLKIQRTERGDSAVYLCASSPGLAGHGELFFGEGSRLTVL.

This clone has just one count. The chain uses TRBV10-1 and TRBJ1-2; unclear D gene. The V and J ends lost 4 bases and 8 bases respectively, with 17 bases between them. Germline V lookup: CDR1 WNHNN, CDR2 SYGVQD (reference sequence). The CDR3 has 14 residues. The DNA of the CDR3 is TGCGCCAGCAGTGTGAATCCCAGGCTCTCAGGCTACACCTTC. It encodes CASSVNPRLSGYTF.

Here the CDR3 reads CATRGQGPNTEAFF. CDR3 DNA: TGTGCCACCCGAGGACAGGGGCCGAACACTGAAGCTTTCTTT. The chain carries TRBV25-1 and TRBJ1-1; 9 bases map to TRBD1. The ends lost 10 bases at V and 1 base at J; junction bases unmatched: 7. CDR3 length: 14 residues. From germline, CDR1 is MGHDK and CDR2 SYGVNS.

V gene TRBV6-5 combines with J gene TRBJ2-1; 7 nucleotides match TRBD2. Trimming took 0 bases from V and 3 from J; bases not matched to a gene: 2. Per germline, CDR1 MNHEY and CDR2 SVGAGI. This CDR3 comprises 15 residues. CDR3 in amino acids: CASSYSAGVYNEQFF. CDR3 nucleotides: TGTGCCAGCAGTTACTCTGCGGGAGTCTACAATGAGCAGTTCTTC.

This clone was recorded only once. The chain recombines TRBV7-2 with TRBJ2-3; 10 bases agree with TRBD2. The CDR3 spans 17 residues. Trimming took 10 bases from V and 3 from J; bases not matched to a gene: 16. CDR1 and CDR2 (germline): SGHTA, FQGNSA. The CDR3 bases are TGTGCCACCCGCTCTAGGGGGCTAGCGGGAGTGACAGATACGCAGTATTTT. Protein sequence: CATRSRGLAGVTDTQYF. Complete variable domain (other parts from reference TRBV7-2 and TRBJ2-3): GAGVSQSPSNKVTEKGKDVELRCDPISGHTALYWYRQSLGQGLEFLIYFQGNSAPDKSGLPSDRFSAERTGGSVSTLTIQRTQQEDSAVYLCATRSRGLAGVTDTQYFGPGTRLTVL.

This chain joins TRBV25-1 and TRBJ1-2, with 12 bases fitting TRBD1. Germline trimming cut 3 bases from V and 1 base from J; bases unmatched to any gene: 6. CDR1 is MGHDK and CDR2 is SYGVNS in the germline V gene. CDR3 length: 17 residues. In DNA form, the CDR3 reads TGTGCCAGCAGTGACGAGGGACAGGGGGCGTTTAACTATGGCTACACCTTC. Its translation: CASSDEGQGAFNYGYTF.

The rearrangement uses TRBV29-1 and TRBJ2-7, with TRBD1 identical over 8 bases. The length of the CDR3 is 12 residues. Trimming at V came to 4 bases and at J to 2 bases, leaving 1 base not matched to a gene. Germline loops: CDR1 SQVTM, CDR2 ANQGSEA. This CDR3 reads CSVVGQAYEQYF. In nucleotides, the CDR3 is TGCAGCGTTGTGGGACAGGCCTACGAGCAGTACTTC.

This rearrangement joins TRBV6-5 to TRBJ2-5; D is unclear. The CDR3 has 12 amino acids. Germline-derived CDR1 and CDR2 are MNHEY and SVGAGI. Deletions cut 5 bases from V and 5 bases from J, with 9 bases between. DNA of the CDR3: TGTGCCAGCAGTCCCGATGAGGAGACCCAGTACTTC. This translates into CASSPDEETQYF.

This chain uses TRBV2 with TRBJ1-1, with 8 bases aligning to TRBD1. V shed 5 bases and J 3 bases; nucleotides not matched to a gene: 5. CDR1 is SNHLY, CDR2 FYNNEI, per germline. This CDR3 contains 14 residues. The CDR3 DNA sequence: TGTGCCAGCAGTCTCGGACAGGGAGACACTGAAGCTTTCTTT. The encoded protein is CASSLGQGDTEAFF.

The chain uses TRBV29-1 and TRBJ1-5; D unclear. The CDR3 runs 13 residues. CDR1 and CDR2 (germline): SQVTM, ANQGSEA. V lost 2 bases, J lost 6 bases, and 11 bases lay in between. CDR3: CSVELAWGQPQHF. CDR3 DNA: TGCAGCGTTGAACTGGCTTGGGGTCAGCCCCAGCATTTT. Full variable domain (remainder filled in from reference TRBV29-1 and TRBJ1-5): SAVISQKPSRDICQRGTSLTIQCQVDSQVTMMFWYRQQPGQSLTLIATANQGSEATYESGFVIDKFPISRPNLTFSTLTVSNMSPEDSSIYLCSVELAWGQPQHFGDGTRLSIL.

The chain joins TRBV18 to TRBJ2-7, with 8 bases that match TRBD2. J lost 2 bases, V lost 4 bases, and 16 bases had no gene match. CDR1 and CDR2 (germline): KGHSH, LQKENI. CDR3 length equals 18 residues. The CDR3 protein is CASSLSPLGVAGTYEQYF. The CDR3 DNA follows: TGTGCCAGCTCACTTAGTCCCCTCGGGGTAGCGGGGACCTACGAGCAGTACTTC.

By sample share, this clone is medium-sized. The chain has TRBV19 and TRBJ2-2; 10 bases match TRBD2. After removal of 2 bases from V and 6 bases from J, the junction contained 0 bases not matched to a gene. CDR3 size: 14 residues. Per the germline V gene, CDR1 is LNHDA and CDR2 is SQIVND (reference sequence). This CDR3 reads CASSISGRAGELFF. DNA of the CDR3: TGTGCCAGTAGTATAAGCGGGAGGGCCGGGGAGCTGTTTTTT.

The chain joins TRBV7-9 to TRBJ1-5, with a tentative D call TRBD1 (5 bases). Trimming took 5 bases from V and 0 from J, leaving 17 bases between them. Germline V gives CDR1 SEHNR, CDR2 FQNEAQ (reference sequence). The CDR3 extends over 17 amino acids. CDR3 residues: CASSPRSDRNSNQPQHF. The CDR3 DNA reads as TGTGCCAGCAGCCCACGATCCGACAGAAATAGCAATCAGCCCCAGCATTTT.

The chain links TRBV5-1 to TRBJ1-1, with D uncertain. Trimming stripped 0 bases from V and 0 bases from J, with 9 bases between. CDR3 length: 15 amino acids. Germline CDR1 is SGHRS and CDR2 is YFSETQ. The CDR3 coding sequence is TGCGCCAGCAGCTTGGAGACCCAAGTGAACACTGAAGCTTTCTTT. This sequence encodes CASSLETQVNTEAFF.

CDR3 nucleotides: TGTGCCAGCAGTGAGTGGGCGGCAGGGAGCTCCTACGAGCAGTACTTC. This sequence encodes CASSEWAAGSSYEQYF. This chain links TRBV6-1 with TRBJ2-7; D could derive from TRBD1 or TRBD2 (5 bases each). The V and J ends lost 3 bases and 0 bases respectively, with 15 bases between them. From germline, CDR1 is MNHNS and CDR2 SASEGT. The CDR3 loop spans 16 amino acids.

V usage is TRBV6-5 and J usage is TRBJ2-7; 10 bases match TRBD1. The CDR3 has 15 residues. J lost 2 bases, V lost 5 bases, and 6 bases had no gene match. CDR1 and CDR2 from the germline V gene are MNHEY and SVGAGI. CDR3 DNA: TGTGCCAGCAGTAAGACCGGGACAGGGGCCTACGAGCAGTACTTC. Protein product: CASSKTGTGAYEQYF.

The chain is built from TRBV19 and TRBJ2-7; the D is unclear. Per the germline V gene, CDR1 is LNHDA and CDR2 is SQIVND (reference sequence). Trimming removed 4 bases from V and 3 bases from J, with 10 bases in between. The CDR3 has 13 amino acids. The CDR3 protein is CASSKRPDYEQYF. The CDR3 nucleotides read TGTGCCAGTAGTAAAAGACCAGACTACGAGCAGTACTTC.

This sequence joins TRBV2 and TRBJ2-3; 11 bases are a match to TRBD2. The CDR3 length is 15 residues. With V trimmed by 8 bases and J by 5 bases, 9 bases remained unmatched. Germline loops: CDR1 SNHLY, CDR2 FYNNEI. The CDR3 DNA reads TGTGCCAGCCGTTTACTAGCGGGAGCTGAAGATACGCAGTATTTT. Translation gives CASRLLAGAEDTQYF. The full variable domain, with the rest looked up from reference TRBV2 and TRBJ2-3, is EPEVTQTPSHQVTQMGQEVILRCVPISNHLYFYWYRQILGQKVEFLVSFYNNEISEKSEIFDDQFSVERPDGSNFTLKIRSTKLEDSAMYFCASRLLAGAEDTQYFGPGTRLTVL.

V gene TRBV5-6 combines with J gene TRBJ2-1; 10 nucleotides agree with TRBD2. This CDR3 has 18 amino acids. CDR1 SGHDT and CDR2 YYEEEE come from the germline V gene. The V segment lost 0 bases and the J segment 9 bases; nucleotides outside the gene matches: 15. The CDR3 is CASSLGSPSGSRHGEQFF. The CDR3 region has the DNA TGTGCCAGCAGCTTGGGTAGCCCTAGCGGGAGCCGTCATGGTGAGCAGTTCTTC.

V is TRBV7-7 and J is TRBJ2-2; TRBD1 aligns across 8 bases. CDR1 is SSHAT, CDR2 FNYEAQ, per germline (reference sequence). Trimming took 1 base from V and 3 from J; bases not matched to a gene: 10. This CDR3 is built from 18 residues. The CDR3 DNA reads as TGTGCCAGCAGCTTAGAGGCTGCAGGGGGCTGGGACACCGGGGAGCTGTTTTTT. It is translated as CASSLEAAGGWDTGELFF.

This sequence joins TRBV28 and TRBJ2-5; the D is unclear. CDR1 is MDHEN, CDR2 SYDVKM, per germline. The CDR3 has 12 amino acids. Trimming took off 2 bases at V and 4 bases at J, with 5 bases between the two ends. The CDR3 reads CASSLRGETQYF. CDR3 DNA sequence: TGTGCCAGCAGTTTACGCGGAGAGACCCAGTACTTC.

The gene calls are TRBV6-5 and TRBJ1-1; TRBD1 might be the D (6 bases). Germline V gene sequence: CDR1 MNHEY, CDR2 SVGAGI. The CDR3 loop spans 13 amino acids. V dropped 5 bases and J dropped 7 bases, with 14 bases sitting between them. The CDR3 reads CASSETGTNEAFF. CDR3 DNA sequence: TGTGCCAGCAGTGAGACCGGGACAAATGAAGCTTTCTTT.

J is TRBJ2-3 and V is TRBV2; TRBD2 might be the D (5 bases). This CDR3 has 12 residues. The germline V gene encodes CDR1 SNHLY and CDR2 FYNNEI. V was pared by 4 bases and J by 4 bases, with 6 bases between. DNA of the CDR3: TGTGCCAGCAGTGCGGAGGCAGATACGCAGTATTTT. It codes for CASSAEADTQYF.

The rearrangement uses TRBV28 and TRBJ2-3, with TRBD2 matching over 10 bases. The ends lost 7 bases at V and 4 bases at J; junction bases unmatched: 17. Per the germline V gene, CDR1 is MDHEN and CDR2 is SYDVKM. This CDR3 has 18 amino acids. This chain's CDR3 is CASIRPGLAGVLADTQYF. The CDR3 DNA is TGTGCCAGCATTCGACCCGGGCTAGCGGGAGTTTTGGCAGATACGCAGTATTTT.

CDR3 residues: CASQQATGGVLSNEQFF. Written as DNA, the CDR3 is TGCGCCAGCCAGCAGGCTACAGGGGGCGTACTTAGCAATGAGCAGTTCTTC. The chain has TRBV5-1 and TRBJ2-1; 9 nucleotides match TRBD1. Germline V lookup: CDR1 SGHRS, CDR2 YFSETQ. CDR3 length: 17 amino acids. V was pared by 7 bases and J by 6 bases, with 17 bases of the junction left unmatched.

The chain carries TRBV5-8 and TRBJ1-2, with 12 bases aligning to TRBD1. Germline CDR1 SGHTS, CDR2 YDEGEE. With V trimmed by 0 bases and J by 8 bases, 5 bases remained unmatched. This CDR3 comprises 15 residues. CDR3 in amino acids: CASSLGGQGAYGYTF. CDR3 nucleotide sequence: TGTGCCAGCAGCTTGGGGGGACAGGGGGCTTACGGCTACACCTTC.

CDR3: CASSLGTDPFSGNTIYF. The CDR3 DNA follows: TGTGCCAGCTCACTAGGGACAGATCCCTTCTCTGGAAACACCATATATTTT. The V and J genes are TRBV18 and TRBJ1-3, with 7 bases matching TRBD1. The CDR3 is 17 residues long. CDR1 KGHSH and CDR2 LQKENI come from the germline V gene. J was trimmed by 0 bases and V by 4 bases; bases with no gene match: 9.

The chain has TRBV7-9 and TRBJ2-7; TRBD2 matches at 10 bases. The junction had 4 bases not matched to a gene; V was cut back by 0 bases and J by 5 bases. The CDR3 runs to 15 residues. CDR1 is SEHNR and CDR2 is FQNEAQ in the germline V gene (reference sequence). CDR3 coding DNA: TGTGCCAGCAGCTTAGCGGGGACTAGCGCTAACGAGCAGTACTTC. Its protein product is CASSLAGTSANEQYF.